This T cell receptor (beta chain) is drawn from a study of blood T cell repertoires in COVID-19. Across the study: T cells, B-cell-depleted T cells, or PBMCs provided the cDNA or gDNA that served as material.

Original methodology: The assay estimated nucleated cells by amplifying reference gene primers. Data came from immunoSEQ multiplex PCR; TCRdb stores just in-frame clones and leaves some out. The V and J calls and clone size were taken over from that table, and D and trimming were inferred from the DNA. Here the sample spans 200,000 to 250,000 clones, about four fifths being singletons. With 9 bases clipped from V and 4 bases from J, the junction kept 6 bases outside the gene matches. The CDR3 extends over 14 amino acids. Germline V CDR1 and CDR2: LNHDA, SQIVND (reference sequence). Sequencing was done on a sample of peripheral blood. The chain combines TRBV19 with TRBJ2-1; 10 bases map to TRBD1. This sequence originates from a woman in her late teens or twenties with acute or convalescent COVID-19. This CDR3 is CASQTGGDYNEQFF. The DNA for the CDR3 is TGTGCCAGCCAGACAGGGGGCGATTACAATGAGCAGTTCTTC.